This T cell receptor (beta chain) came from a study of response to subunit inactivated influenza vaccine. Each CDR3 protein gets one entry after TCRdb re-called the RT-PCR reads with MiXCR. The table includes 200,000 to 250,000 distinct CDR3 sequences, more than 10% detected once. Whole-study results and caveats: The authors suggested that few new T cells are recruited per seasonal influenza vaccination.

This clonotype was counted a few times. What it binds is not known. The CDR3 is 16 residues long. Trimming took 0 bases from V and 3 from J; bases not matched to a gene: 8. Germline CDR1 DFQATT, CDR2 SNEGSKA (reference sequence). The chain has TRBV20-1 and TRBJ2-1; 7 bases are shared with TRBD2. The TCR originated in a middle-aged man who received an inactivated influenza vaccine. The material was non-naive T cells sorted from PBMCs, obtained about 14 days before vaccination. The CDR3, as DNA: TGCAGTGCTAGAGATGGAGCTAGCGGAAACTACAATGAGCAGTTCTTC. Residues: CSARDGASGNYNEQFF.